This T cell receptor beta chain was sequenced for a study of OX40 agonist ivuxolimab in advanced cancers. At the level of the study: Among those treated, three patients had partial responses, one with hepatocellular carcinoma and two with cutaneous melanoma.

Enrollment shut out patients with autoimmune disease history or systemic immunosuppression. The CDR3 length is 12 residues. The ends were cut back, 3 bases at V and 6 bases at J, with 7 bases in the middle. Per germline, CDR1 SGHNT and CDR2 YYREEE (reference sequence). Method: immunoSEQ multiplex PCR; TCRdb's copy keeps in-frame clones and lacks some. The sample lists 80,000 to 100,000 clones, approximately 90% occurring once. The source was CD4+ or CD8+ T cells sorted from blood, collected in a trial of the OX40 agonist ivuxolimab. The receptor was isolated from an adult with an advanced solid tumor such as melanoma, head and neck, liver or kidney cancer. The chain has TRBV5-4 and TRBJ1-5, with D possibly being TRBD1 (5 bases). In DNA, the CDR3 is TGTGCCAGCAGCTGGGGGGGTCAGCCCCAGCATTTT. Translation gives CASSWGGQPQHF.